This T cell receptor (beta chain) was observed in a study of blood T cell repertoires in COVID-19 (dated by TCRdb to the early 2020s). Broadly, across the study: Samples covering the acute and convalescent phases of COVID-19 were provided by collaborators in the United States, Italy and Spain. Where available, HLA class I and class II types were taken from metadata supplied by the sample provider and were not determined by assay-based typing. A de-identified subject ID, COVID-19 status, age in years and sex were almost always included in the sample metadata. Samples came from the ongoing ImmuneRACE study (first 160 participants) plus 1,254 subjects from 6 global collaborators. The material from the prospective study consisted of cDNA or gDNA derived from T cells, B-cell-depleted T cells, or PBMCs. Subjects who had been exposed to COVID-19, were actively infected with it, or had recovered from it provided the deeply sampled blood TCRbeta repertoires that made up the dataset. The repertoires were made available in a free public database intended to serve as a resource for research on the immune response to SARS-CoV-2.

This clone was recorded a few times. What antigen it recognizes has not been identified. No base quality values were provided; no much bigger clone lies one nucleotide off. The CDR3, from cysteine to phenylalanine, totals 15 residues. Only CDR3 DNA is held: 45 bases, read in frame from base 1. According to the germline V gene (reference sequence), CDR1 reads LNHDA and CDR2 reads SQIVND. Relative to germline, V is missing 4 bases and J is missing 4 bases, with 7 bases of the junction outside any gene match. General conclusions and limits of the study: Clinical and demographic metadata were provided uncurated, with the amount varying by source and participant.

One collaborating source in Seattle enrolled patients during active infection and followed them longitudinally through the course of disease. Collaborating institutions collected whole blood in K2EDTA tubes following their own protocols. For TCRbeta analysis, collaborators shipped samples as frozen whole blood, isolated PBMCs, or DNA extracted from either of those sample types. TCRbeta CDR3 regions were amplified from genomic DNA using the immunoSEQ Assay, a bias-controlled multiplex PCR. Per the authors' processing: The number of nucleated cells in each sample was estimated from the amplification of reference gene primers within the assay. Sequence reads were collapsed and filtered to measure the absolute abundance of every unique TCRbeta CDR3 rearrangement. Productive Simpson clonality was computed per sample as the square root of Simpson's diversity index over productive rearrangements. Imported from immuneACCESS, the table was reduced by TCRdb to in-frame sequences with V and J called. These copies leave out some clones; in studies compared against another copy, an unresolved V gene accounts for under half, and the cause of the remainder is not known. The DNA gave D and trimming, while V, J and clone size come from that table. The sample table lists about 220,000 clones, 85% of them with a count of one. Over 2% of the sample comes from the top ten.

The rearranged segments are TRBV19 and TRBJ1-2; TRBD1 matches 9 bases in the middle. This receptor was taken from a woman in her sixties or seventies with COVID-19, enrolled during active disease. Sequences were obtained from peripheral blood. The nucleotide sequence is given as TGTGCCAGTAGTAAGGGACAGGGTGAGCGCTATGGCTACACCTTC. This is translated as CASSKGQGERYGYTF.